The 26 T cell receptor beta chains listed next were all sequenced from one sample in a study of regulatory T cells in long-lasting Graves disease. The time point denotes: newly diagnosed GD, antithyroid drugs for less than 3 months. TCR sequences were obtained from RNA taken from PBMCs. Through Arm-PCR of CDR3 regions and iRepertoire HTBI primers, TCR beta libraries were built. MiXCR, applied by TCRdb to the multiplex PCR reads, yields one record per CDR3 protein. This sample has 400,000 to 500,000 distinct CDR3 sequences, with 16% found just once. This sample was shared with a second study, whose subject was T cells in Graves' hyperthyroidism and ophthalmopathy.

Here the sequenced sample was peripheral blood mononuclear cells (PBMCs), taken at new diagnosis, from a patient treated with antithyroid drugs. These receptors originate from a woman aged 18 to 35 with Graves disease.

The V and J genes are TRBV11-1 and TRBJ2-3; D is uncertain. The J call may be incorrect, as the DNA end agrees better with TRBJ2-1. In germline, CDR1 is SGHAT, CDR2 FQDESV (reference sequence). The CDR3 length is 15 residues. The DNA of the CDR3 is TGTGCCAGCAGCTCCGACCCGGCCTCCTACAATGAGCAGTTCTTC. Residues: CASSSDPASYNEQFF.

Concerning this clonotype: A read error may be the cause here, since a much bigger clone is one base away. The gene calls are TRBV28 and TRBJ1-1, with unresolved D. This CDR3 has 15 residues. With 5 bases removed from V and 1 base from J, the gap between germline ends came to 14 bases. CDR1 is MDHEN and CDR2 is SYDVKM in the germline V gene. The CDR3 DNA sequence: TGTGCCAGCAGTCCGAGGGTTTGGGCGAACACTGAAGCTTTCTTT. It specifies CASSPRVWANTEAFF.

This clonotype was seen repeatedly, ten times or more. This rearrangement joins TRBV28 to TRBJ2-3; 8 bases are a match to TRBD1. J was trimmed by 0 bases and V by 2 bases; bases with no gene match: 4. The CDR3 runs to 16 residues. Germline loops: CDR1 MDHEN, CDR2 SYDVKM. The CDR3 protein is CASSLGQGWSTDTQYF. CDR3 DNA sequence: TGTGCCAGCAGTTTAGGACAGGGATGGAGCACAGATACGCAGTATTTT.

The sample holds many counts of this clonotype. This chain joins TRBV11-1 and TRBJ2-3, with TRBD1 identical over 7 bases. The CDR3 spans 16 residues. CDR1 is SGHAT and CDR2 is FQDESV in the germline V gene (reference sequence). Trimming removed 5 bases from V and 3 bases from J; junction bases left unmatched: 11. In DNA, the CDR3 is TGTGCCAGCAGCGCGAAAATGACAGGGCTAACAGATACGCAGTATTTT. Amino acid sequence: CASSAKMTGLTDTQYF.

Only a few counts were recorded for this clonotype. The chain is built from TRBV6-1 and TRBJ1-2, with 10 nucleotides matching TRBD1. Germline lookup yields CDR1 MNHNS and CDR2 SASEGT. V gave up 8 bases and J gave up 2 bases; unmatched junction bases: 5. This CDR3 spans 14 amino acids. As DNA, the CDR3 is TGTGCCAGCCGACAGGGGGCGGGGAACTATGGCTACACCTTC. The encoded protein is CASRQGAGNYGYTF.

The sample holds a few counts of this clonotype. The chain carries TRBV7-9 and TRBJ2-7, with D perhaps matching TRBD2 (6 bases). This CDR3 is built from 18 residues. Germline CDR1 reads SEHNR; CDR2 reads FQNEAQ (reference sequence). The V gene lost 4 bases and the J gene lost 3 bases, with 25 bases spanning the gap. CDR3 amino acids: CASSSNRTGTPMGYEQYF. CDR3 in DNA: TGTGCCAGCAGCTCCAACCGTACCGGGACTCCAATGGGCTACGAGCAGTACTTC.

This clonotype has more than one count but fewer than ten. The chain has TRBV7-9 and TRBJ2-7; D could derive from TRBD1 or TRBD2 (5 bases each). The CDR3 sequence is 15 residues long. V lost 0 bases, J lost 3 bases, and 12 bases lay in between. Germline V gives CDR1 SEHNR, CDR2 FQNEAQ (reference sequence). The CDR3 sequence: CASSLAAEGSYEQYF. The CDR3 DNA sequence: TGTGCCAGCAGCTTAGCGGCAGAGGGGAGCTACGAGCAGTACTTC.

As regards this clonotype: A much larger clonotype is one base distant, so this may be a read error. The chain has TRBV20-1 and TRBJ2-7; 9 bases agree with TRBD2. The germline CDR1 and CDR2 sequences are DFQATT and SNEGSKA (reference sequence). Trimming removed 6 bases from V and 7 bases from J; junction bases left unmatched: 13. The CDR3 spans 14 residues. CDR3 residues: CSAESGGFDNEQYF. In DNA form, the CDR3 reads TGCAGTGCGGAAAGCGGGGGGTTTGACAATGAGCAGTACTTC.

CDR3 sequence reads: CATRGSGGYGYTF. CDR3 DNA: TGTGCCACCAGGGGCTCGGGGGGCTATGGCTACACCTTC. V is TRBV5-5 and J is TRBJ1-2, with D perhaps TRBD1 (6 bases). Trimming shortened V by 9 bases and J by 4 bases, and 16 bases separated the two germline ends. Germline CDR1 and CDR2: SGHKS and YYEKEE (reference sequence). The CDR3 runs to 13 residues.

V gene TRBV20-1 combines with J gene TRBJ2-2, with 8 positions matching TRBD2. CDR1 and CDR2 (germline): DFQATT, SNEGSKA (reference sequence). Losses at the gene ends were 5 bases for V and 2 bases for J; bases not matched to a gene: 10. This CDR3 spans 16 amino acids. CDR3 nucleotides: TGCAGTGCTCTAGACCCTACTAGCGGTAACACCGGGGAGCTGTTTTTT. Encoded protein: CSALDPTSGNTGELFF.

This clonotype came up many times. In DNA, the CDR3 is TGTGCCAGCAGTGTCCCCCGCGGAGAGGATGAGCAGTTCTTC. Its translation is CASSVPRGEDEQFF. The gene calls are TRBV6-1 and TRBJ2-1; D is uncertain. V lost 4 bases and J lost 8, with 15 bases in between. This CDR3 region has 14 residues. Germline CDR1 and CDR2: MNHNS and SASEGT.

Ten or more counts support this clonotype. Mismatch with germline at one junction end may stem from a read error. This rearrangement joins TRBV12-3 or TRBV12-4 to TRBJ2-7, with D unresolved. CDR3 length: 12 residues. The CDR3 protein is CASSLVSGARHF. CDR3 nucleotide sequence: TGTGCCAGCAGTTTAGTTTCCGGCGCGCGTCACTTC.

This clonotype was recorded many times. The rearrangement links TRBV2 to TRBJ2-7, with a weak D call TRBD2 (6 bases). The CDR3 covers 14 residues. Trimming pared 3 bases from V and 3 bases from J, leaving 12 bases between. Germline CDR1 SNHLY, CDR2 FYNNEI. CDR3 DNA sequence: TGTGCCAGCAGTGATGGGGGGACCCACTACGAGCAGTACTTC. Translation gives CASSDGGTHYEQYF.

This clonotype has a count of ten or more. The chain is built from TRBV20-1 and TRBJ2-1; 12 nucleotides align to TRBD2. The length of the CDR3 is 13 residues. CDR1 is DFQATT, CDR2 SNEGSKA, per germline (reference sequence). J lost 10 bases, V lost 5 bases, and 6 bases had no gene match. For the CDR3, the DNA is TGCAGTGCTGCAGGACTAGCGGGATGGGAGCAGTTCTTC. Residues: CSAAGLAGWEQFF.

This clonotype was seen at least ten times. The V gene is TRBV27, the J gene TRBJ2-1, with D perhaps TRBD1 or TRBD2 (5 bases each). Trimming stripped 8 bases from V and 0 bases from J, with 20 bases between. CDR1 MNHEY and CDR2 SMNVEV come from the germline V gene (reference sequence). This CDR3 comprises 17 residues. CDR3 residues: CASSEDSGTISYNEQFF. The CDR3 DNA reads TGTGCCAGCTCTGAAGACTCCGGGACCATCTCCTACAATGAGCAGTTCTTC.

The gene calls are TRBV10-3 and TRBJ2-3, with 9 bases that match TRBD2. The germline V gene encodes CDR1 ENHRY and CDR2 SYGVKD. This CDR3 region has 14 residues. The V gene end was trimmed by 6 bases and the J gene end by 5 bases; junction bases not matched to a gene: 6. CDR3 bases: TGTGCCATCAGGGGCGGGAGGGCCGGAGATACGCAGTATTTT. It is translated as CAIRGGRAGDTQYF.

This clonotype has ten or more counts. The chain uses TRBV9 and TRBJ2-1, with 8 nucleotides matching TRBD2. With 4 bases clipped from V and 8 bases from J, the junction kept 5 bases outside the gene matches. Germline CDR1 reads SGDLS; CDR2 reads YYNGEE. The CDR3 totals 13 residues. The CDR3 sequence: CASSSTSGYEQFF. CDR3 nucleotide sequence: TGTGCCAGCAGCTCTACTAGCGGCTATGAGCAGTTCTTC. The entire variable domain, with the rest obtained from reference TRBV9 and TRBJ2-1, is as follows: DSGVTQTPKHLITATGQRVTLRCSPRSGDLSVYWYQQSLDQGLQFLIQYYNGEERAKGNILERFSAQQFPDLHSELNLSSLELGDSALYFCASSSTSGYEQFFGPGTRLTVL.

This clonotype was detected ten times or more. The chain has TRBV3-1 and TRBJ2-7; TRBD2 agrees at 9 bases. V shed 0 bases, J shed 3 bases, and the junction held 3 bases outside the gene matches. Looked up from germline, CDR1 is LGHDT and CDR2 is YNNKEL (reference sequence). The CDR3 is 15 amino acids. For the CDR3, the DNA is TGTGCCAGCAGCCAAGATGGACTAGCGAGCTACGAGCAGTACTTC. It encodes CASSQDGLASYEQYF.

This clonotype was seen more than once but under ten times. This chain uses TRBV20-1 with TRBJ1-5; 9 bases fit TRBD1. J lost 3 bases, V lost 1 base, and 7 bases had no gene match. CDR1 is DFQATT and CDR2 is SNEGSKA in the germline V gene (reference sequence). This CDR3 region has 16 residues. The DNA of the CDR3 is TGCAGTGCTAGAGCGTCCCGGGACAGGGACAATCAGCCCCAGCATTTT. Translating it yields CSARASRDRDNQPQHF.

This clonotype was detected only a few times. The chain links TRBV18 to TRBJ2-7; TRBD2 is a possible D gene (6 bases). The germline V and J ends were trimmed by 3 bases and 6 bases, with 18 bases remaining between them. The CDR3 extends over 15 amino acids. Germline V gene sequence: CDR1 KGHSH, CDR2 LQKENI. CDR3 amino acids: CASSPKLGGAGEQYF. Written as DNA, the CDR3 is TGTGCCAGCTCACCGAAACTGGGGGGAGCCGGCGAGCAGTACTTC.

Of note for this clonotype: A far larger clone is just one base off, so this is likely a read error. The chain carries TRBV11-2 and TRBJ2-3; no clear D gene. This CDR3 contains 13 residues. Germline assignment: CDR1 SGHAT and CDR2 FQNNGV. The CDR3 sequence: CASSYLSTETQYF. CDR3 DNA: TGTGCCAGCAGTTACCTCTCCACAGAGACGCAGTATTTT.

This clonotype was seen ten or more times. The chain links TRBV11-2 to TRBJ2-5; 10 bases line up with TRBD1. The germline V gene encodes CDR1 SGHAT and CDR2 FQNNGV. The CDR3 totals 16 residues. Trimming removed 3 bases from V and 3 bases from J; junction bases left unmatched: 7. The CDR3 reads CASSLGGTGAKETQYF. The CDR3 bases are TGTGCCAGCAGCTTGGGGGGGACAGGGGCGAAAGAGACCCAGTACTTC.

This clonotype was observed a few times. The V and J genes are TRBV7-9 and TRBJ2-7; D may correspond to TRBD1 or TRBD2 (5 bases each). The CDR3 loop spans 14 amino acids. The V and J ends lost 6 bases and 2 bases respectively, with 14 bases between them. Germline assignment: CDR1 SEHNR and CDR2 FQNEAQ (reference sequence). The DNA of the CDR3 is TGTGCCAGCAGGCCTGGGACCGATGCCTACGAGCAGTACTTC. This codes for CASRPGTDAYEQYF.

To note about this clonotype: A much larger clone sits a single nucleotide away, making a read error possible. J is TRBJ2-5 and V is TRBV12-3 or TRBV12-4, with D possibly being TRBD2 (6 bases). The CDR3 contains 13 residues. The CDR3 DNA sequence: TGTGTCAGCACCCTCGGACTAACCCCCACCCAGTACTTC. Encoded protein: CVSTLGLTPTQYF.

This clonotype was seen ten or more times. The chain links TRBV7-8 to TRBJ2-1; 15 bases align to TRBD2. The CDR3 has 17 residues. CDR1 and CDR2 (germline): SGHVS, FQNEAQ. V lost 5 bases to trimming and J lost 7 bases; unmatched junction nucleotides: 9. The CDR3 reads CASSREGLAGGRNEQFF. CDR3 in DNA: TGTGCCAGCAGCAGAGAAGGACTAGCGGGAGGGAGAAATGAGCAGTTCTTC.

Here the CDR3 DNA reads TGTGCCAGCAGCCCCTCGGGACTAGCGGGAGCGGATACGCAGTATTTT. Its translation is CASSPSGLAGADTQYF. The chain recombines TRBV9 with TRBJ2-3; 14 nucleotides line up with TRBD2. With V trimmed by 4 bases and J by 6 bases, 7 bases remained unmatched. The germline gives CDR1 SGDLS, CDR2 YYNGEE. The CDR3 covers 16 residues.